Following are 23 T cell receptor beta chains from one sample sequenced in a study of Graves' ophthalmopathy and Graves' hyperthyroidism. Using RNA transcripts, the TCR beta CDR3 regions were amplified. First-round RT-PCR relied on HTBI primers, and a second-round multiplex PCR came next. TCRdb reprocessed the multiplex PCR reads via MiXCR and lists one record per CDR3 protein. This table has tens of thousands of distinct CDR3 sequences, around 50% appearing once. The specimen sequenced was peripheral blood. Receptor source: an adult man with Graves' ophthalmopathy.

This clonotype occurred a few times. The gene calls are TRBV12-3 or TRBV12-4 and TRBJ1-1, with D hard to call. The CDR3 loop spans 15 amino acids. The V end lost 6 bases, the J end lost 0 bases, and 14 bases lay between the germline ends. This CDR3 is CASRSTSGVNTEAFF. In DNA, the CDR3 is TGTGCCAGCAGGTCCACTAGCGGAGTGAACACTGAAGCTTTCTTT.

The rearrangement uses TRBV10-3 and TRBJ2-3; weak D call: TRBD2 (7 bases). This CDR3 comprises 18 residues. The germline gives CDR1 ENHRY, CDR2 SYGVKD. V lost 11 bases and J 3 bases, leaving 30 bases between the germline ends. CDR3: CAFKSGGEGGGATDTQYF. CDR3 DNA: TGTGCCTTCAAAAGCGGAGGCGAGGGAGGGGGGGCAACAGATACGCAGTATTTT.

The chain employs TRBV10-1 and TRBJ1-3; D might be TRBD1 (5 bases). Trimming pared 4 bases from V and 4 bases from J, leaving 8 bases between. The CDR3 extends over 13 amino acids. Germline V gene data show CDR1 as WNHNN and CDR2 as SYGVQD (reference sequence). This chain's CDR3 is CASSGGAGNTIYF. The CDR3, as DNA: TGCGCCAGCAGTGGAGGGGCGGGAAACACCATATATTTT.

This clonotype was picked up many times. The rearrangement links TRBV7-9 to TRBJ2-1, with 8 bases fitting TRBD2. The germline V gene has CDR1 SEHNR and CDR2 FQNEAQ (reference sequence). Germline trimming cut 6 bases from V and 9 bases from J; bases unmatched to any gene: 10. This CDR3 has 14 amino acids. The CDR3 here is CASSPSGSGGEQFF. The CDR3, as DNA: TGTGCCAGCAGTCCAAGCGGGAGCGGGGGTGAGCAGTTCTTC.

At least ten counts were recorded for this clonotype. The CDR3 nucleotides read TGTGCCAGTAATGGGGGGAGGAGCGGGACTGGCTACAATGAGCAGTTCTTC. Residues: CASNGGRSGTGYNEQFF. The chain couples TRBV19 to TRBJ2-1, with 7 bases fitting TRBD2. Germline CDR1 and CDR2: LNHDA and SQIVND (reference sequence). This CDR3 comprises 17 residues. The J segment lost 3 bases and the V segment lost 7 bases, leaving 15 bases of the junction unmatched.

This clonotype is medium-sized. The chain employs TRBV15 and TRBJ2-5; TRBD2 matches 11 bases. Germline CDR1 and CDR2: LNHNV and YYDKDF (reference sequence). The CDR3 is 13 amino acids. With V trimmed by 5 bases and J by 5 bases, 1 base remained unmatched. The CDR3, as DNA: TGTGCCACCAGCTTAGCGGGGGGGGAGACCCAGTACTTC. Protein sequence: CATSLAGGETQYF.

The genes are TRBV30 and TRBJ2-5; D perhaps matches TRBD1 (6 bases). V was clipped by 4 bases and J by 5 bases, with 11 bases between them. The V gene's germline CDR1 is GTSNPN and CDR2 SVGIG (reference sequence). This CDR3 has 12 residues. CDR3 nucleotide sequence: TGTGCCTGGACAGGGGTCAGCGAGACCCAGTACTTC. Translated, it gives CAWTGVSETQYF.

In regard to this clonotype: It may be a read error: a sequence one base away is much more abundant. The V and J genes are TRBV6-1 and TRBJ2-2; a weak D match, TRBD2 (6 bases). There are 13 residues in the CDR3. Trimming cost V 10 bases and J 3 bases, with 12 bases left between them. The germline V gene encodes CDR1 MNHNS and CDR2 SASEGT. CDR3 region: CATGVPDTGELFF. The CDR3 DNA reads as TGTGCCACGGGGGTTCCTGACACCGGGGAGCTGTTTTTT.

This clonotype was seen at least ten times. The chain joins TRBV4-2 to TRBJ1-2; the D gene is possibly TRBD1 (5 bases). Trimming removed 0 bases at V and 6 bases at J, with 14 bases between. This CDR3 spans 15 amino acids. Per the germline V gene, CDR1 is LGHNA and CDR2 is YNFKEQ. In nucleotides, the CDR3 is TGTGCCAGCAGCCAAGATGGGGGTCGGTTGGATGGCTACACCTTC. Translated, it gives CASSQDGGRLDGYTF.

V is TRBV20-1 and J is TRBJ2-2, with TRBD1 matching 8 bases. After removal of 5 bases from V and 6 bases from J, the junction contained 5 bases not matched to a gene. This CDR3 spans 13 amino acids. The germline V gene has CDR1 DFQATT and CDR2 SNEGSKA (reference sequence). The CDR3 nucleotides read TGCAGTGCTCCGACAGGGGTGTCCGGGGAGCTGTTTTTT. This translates into CSAPTGVSGELFF.

This clonotype was recorded at least ten times. Since a much larger clone is just one base distant, this may be a read error. It is unclear where the CDR3 begins or ends on the DNA, so no DNA is shown, and the CDR3 is as TCRdb lists it. This rearrangement joins TRBV19 to TRBJ1-2. 14 amino acids form the CDR3, both terminal residues included. The germline V gene has CDR1 LNHDA and CDR2 SQIVND (reference sequence). The CDR3 protein is CASRKQQNHYGCTF.

In its sample, this clonotype was seen many times. Just one base apart from a much larger clone, this may be a read error. The chain combines TRBV5-1 with TRBJ2-1; 11 positions agree with TRBD2. There are 14 residues in the CDR3. After removal of 6 bases from V and 9 bases from J, the junction contained 8 bases not matched to a gene. Germline assignment: CDR1 SGHRS and CDR2 YFSETQ. The CDR3, as DNA: TGCGCCAGCAAAGGGACTAGCGGAGGGGGTGAGCAGTTCTTC. Amino acid sequence: CASKGTSGGGEQFF.

This clonotype showed up many times. The rearrangement joins TRBV9 to TRBJ2-3, with D possibly TRBD2 on 6 matching bases. The V and J ends lost 0 bases and 4 bases respectively, with 9 bases between them. The germline V gene encodes CDR1 SGDLS and CDR2 YYNGEE. The CDR3 is 14 residues long. The CDR3 region is CASSVVGGSDTQYF. The CDR3 region has the DNA TGTGCCAGCAGCGTAGTCGGGGGTTCAGATACGCAGTATTTT.

The chain has TRBV24-1 and TRBJ2-7; 7 bases agree with TRBD1. Germline CDR1 reads KGHDR; CDR2 reads SFDVKD. This CDR3 spans 14 amino acids. J gave up 2 bases and V 5 bases, and 5 bases lay outside the gene matches. The CDR3 DNA sequence: TGTGCCACCAGTGGGGTCGGGACAGCCTACGAGCAGTACTTC. Its protein product is CATSGVGTAYEQYF.

This clonotype was seen ten or more times. The V and J genes are TRBV30 and TRBJ1-1, with TRBD1 as a possible D gene (5 bases). The CDR3 consists of 11 residues. V lost 0 bases, J lost 10 bases, and 9 bases lay in between. Germline V lookup: CDR1 GTSNPN, CDR2 SVGIG (reference sequence). CDR3 DNA sequence: TGTGCCTGGAGTGTACGCGGGGGAGCTTTCTTT. Translating gives CAWSVRGGAFF.

On this clonotype itself: A read error is possible here, since a much larger clone lies one base away. The chain joins TRBV30 to TRBJ1-2; 7 bases line up with TRBD1. Per the germline V gene, CDR1 is GTSNPN and CDR2 is SVGIG (reference sequence). This CDR3 region has 14 residues. This CDR3 reads CAWSVGDSSTRYAF. CDR3 DNA: TGTGCCTGGAGTGTGGGGGACAGTTCGACCCGCTACGCCTTC.

This clonotype appeared many times. This may be a read error: a much more frequent sequence differs by one nucleotide. This chain joins TRBV7-3 and TRBJ2-3; possibly TRBD2 for D (5 bases). The CDR3 extends over 15 amino acids. Germline CDR1 and CDR2: SGHTA and FQGTGA. The DNA for the CDR3 is TGTGCCGGCAGCCCGAGCGGATTGAGCACAGATACGCAGTATTTT. It specifies CAGSPSGLSTDTQYF.

The rearrangement joins TRBV27 to TRBJ2-2, with a possible D match to TRBD1 (7 bases). The ends were cut back, 8 bases at V and 4 bases at J, with 17 bases in the middle. CDR1 MNHEY and CDR2 SMNVEV come from the germline V gene (reference sequence). CDR3 length: 15 amino acids. CDR3 sequence: CASRQGEVATGELFF. CDR3 coding DNA: TGTGCCAGCCGCCAGGGGGAGGTTGCCACCGGGGAGCTGTTTTTT.

This clonotype turned up a few times. An end of the junction differs from the germline gene, which may be a read error. CDR3 region: CASSLLAEAFF. For the CDR3, the DNA is TGTGCTAGCAGCCTCCTCGCTGAAGCTTTCTTT. The chain carries TRBV7-9 and TRBJ1-1, with D unclear. CDR3 size: 11 residues. CDR1 and CDR2 (germline): SEHNR, FQNEAQ (reference sequence).

Remarks on this clonotype: The junction shows a germline mismatch at one end, possibly a read error. The chain joins TRBV30 to TRBJ2-1, with D possibly TRBD2 on 6 matching bases. Germline V gene sequence: CDR1 GTSNPN, CDR2 SVGIG (reference sequence). This CDR3 region has 14 residues. DNA of the CDR3: TGTGCCTGGATGGCGGGACTCTCCTACAGTGAGCAGTTCTTC. Protein product: CAWMAGLSYSEQFF. Drawing the rest from reference TRBV30 and TRBJ2-1, the complete variable domain is SQTIHQWPATLVQPVGSPLSLECTVEGTSNPNLYWYRQAAGRGLQLLFYSVGIGQISSEVPQNLSASRPQDRQFILSSKKLLLSDSGFYLCAWMAGLSYSEQFFGPGTRLTVL.

This clonotype was observed many times. The CDR3: CAWAGQGFSPLHF. The CDR3 DNA follows: TGTGCCTGGGCCGGACAGGGCTTTTCACCCCTCCACTTT. This rearrangement joins TRBV30 to TRBJ1-6; 8 bases are a match to TRBD1. Unmatched junction bases numbered 6, after V lost 5 bases and J lost 9 bases. The germline V gene has CDR1 GTSNPN and CDR2 SVGIG (reference sequence). The CDR3 runs 13 residues.

The rearrangement joins TRBV19 to TRBJ1-1; weak D call: TRBD1 (5 bases). The CDR3 is made up of 14 amino acids. The V and J ends lost 5 bases and 10 bases respectively, with 20 bases between them. The germline CDR1 and CDR2 sequences are LNHDA and SQIVND (reference sequence). CDR3 amino acids: CASSVRGKNSGAFF. CDR3 DNA: TGTGCCAGTAGTGTCCGGGGGAAGAACTCTGGAGCTTTCTTT.

Here the CDR3 reads CSAHGDQETQYF. For the CDR3, the DNA is TGCAGTGCTCACGGGGATCAAGAGACCCAGTACTTC. This chain joins TRBV20-1 and TRBJ2-5; D may be TRBD2 (5 bases). The germline CDR1 and CDR2 sequences are DFQATT and SNEGSKA (reference sequence). V shed 5 bases and J shed 2 bases, with 9 bases lying between them. The CDR3 has 12 residues.